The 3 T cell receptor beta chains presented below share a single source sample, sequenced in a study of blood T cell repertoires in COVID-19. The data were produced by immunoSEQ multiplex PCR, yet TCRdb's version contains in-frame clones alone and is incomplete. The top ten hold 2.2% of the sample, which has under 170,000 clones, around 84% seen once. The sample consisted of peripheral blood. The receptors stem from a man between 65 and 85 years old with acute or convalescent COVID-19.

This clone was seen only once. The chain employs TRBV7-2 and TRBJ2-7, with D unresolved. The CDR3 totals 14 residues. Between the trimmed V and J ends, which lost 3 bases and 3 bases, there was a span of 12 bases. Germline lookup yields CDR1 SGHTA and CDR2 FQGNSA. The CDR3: CASSLSVRSYEQYF. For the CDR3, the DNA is TGTGCCAGCAGCTTGTCGGTACGGAGCTACGAGCAGTACTTC.

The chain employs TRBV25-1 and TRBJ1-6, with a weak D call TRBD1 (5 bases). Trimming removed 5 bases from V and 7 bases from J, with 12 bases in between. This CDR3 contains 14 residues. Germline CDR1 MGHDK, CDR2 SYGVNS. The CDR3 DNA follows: TGTGCCAGCAGTACCGATAGGGGAAATTCACCCCTCCACTTT. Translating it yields CASSTDRGNSPLHF.

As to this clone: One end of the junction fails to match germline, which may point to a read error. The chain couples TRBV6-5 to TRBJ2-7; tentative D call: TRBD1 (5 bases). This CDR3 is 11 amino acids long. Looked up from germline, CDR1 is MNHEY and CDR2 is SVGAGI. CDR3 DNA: TGCGCTTCGGCAGGGTCGAACGAGCAGTACTTC. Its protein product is CASAGSNEQYF.